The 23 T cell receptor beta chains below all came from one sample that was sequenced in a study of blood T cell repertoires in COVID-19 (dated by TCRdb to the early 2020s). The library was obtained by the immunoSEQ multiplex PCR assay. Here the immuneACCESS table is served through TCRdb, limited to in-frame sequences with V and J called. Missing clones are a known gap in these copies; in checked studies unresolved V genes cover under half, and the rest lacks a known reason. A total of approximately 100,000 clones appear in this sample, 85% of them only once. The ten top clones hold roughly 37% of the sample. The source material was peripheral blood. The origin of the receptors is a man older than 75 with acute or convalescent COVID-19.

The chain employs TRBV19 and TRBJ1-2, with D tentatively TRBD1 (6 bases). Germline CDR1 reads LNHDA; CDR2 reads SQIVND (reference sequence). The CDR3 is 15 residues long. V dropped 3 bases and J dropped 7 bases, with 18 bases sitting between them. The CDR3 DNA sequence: TGTGCCAGTAGTATGGGAAGGGGGACCACCATTGGCTACACCTTC. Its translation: CASSMGRGTTIGYTF.

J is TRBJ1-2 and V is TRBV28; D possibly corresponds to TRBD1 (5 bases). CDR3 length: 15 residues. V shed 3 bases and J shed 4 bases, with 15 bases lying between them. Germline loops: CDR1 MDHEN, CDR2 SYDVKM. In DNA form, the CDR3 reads TGTGCCAGCAGTTTTGGCAGGGCGAGGACCTATGGCTACACCTTC. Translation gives CASSFGRARTYGYTF.

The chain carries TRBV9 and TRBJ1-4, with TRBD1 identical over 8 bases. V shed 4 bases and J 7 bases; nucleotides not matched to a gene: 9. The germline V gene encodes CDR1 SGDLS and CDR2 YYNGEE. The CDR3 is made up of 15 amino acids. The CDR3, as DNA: TGTGCCAGCAGCCCACGACAGGGGTCGAGTGAAAAACTGTTTTTT. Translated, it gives CASSPRQGSSEKLFF.

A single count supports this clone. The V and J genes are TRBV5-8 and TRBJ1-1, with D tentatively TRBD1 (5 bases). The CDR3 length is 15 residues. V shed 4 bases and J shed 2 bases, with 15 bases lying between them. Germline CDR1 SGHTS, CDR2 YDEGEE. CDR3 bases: TGTGCCAGCAGCGGAGCCAGGGCTCTTAACACTGAAGCTTTCTTT. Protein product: CASSGARALNTEAFF.

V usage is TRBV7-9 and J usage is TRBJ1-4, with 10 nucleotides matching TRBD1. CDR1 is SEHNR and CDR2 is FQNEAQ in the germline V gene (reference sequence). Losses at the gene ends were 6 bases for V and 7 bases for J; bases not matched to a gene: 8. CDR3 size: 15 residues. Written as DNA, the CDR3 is TGTGCCAGCAGACGGGACAGGGGCCGTGGTGAAAAACTGTTTTTT. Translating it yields CASRRDRGRGEKLFF.

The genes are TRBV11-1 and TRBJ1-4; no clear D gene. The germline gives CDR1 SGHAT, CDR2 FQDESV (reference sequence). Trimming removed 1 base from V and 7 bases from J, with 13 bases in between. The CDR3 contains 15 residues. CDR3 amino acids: CASSLDQTPGEKLFF. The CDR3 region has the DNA TGTGCCAGCAGCTTAGACCAAACGCCGGGTGAAAAACTGTTTTTT.

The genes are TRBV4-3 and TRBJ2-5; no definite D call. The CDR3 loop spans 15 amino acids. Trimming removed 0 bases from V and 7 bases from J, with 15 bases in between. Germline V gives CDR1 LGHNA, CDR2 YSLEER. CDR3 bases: TGCGCCAGCAGCCAAGATAGGCAGGTCGACGGGACCCAGTACTTC. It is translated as CASSQDRQVDGTQYF.

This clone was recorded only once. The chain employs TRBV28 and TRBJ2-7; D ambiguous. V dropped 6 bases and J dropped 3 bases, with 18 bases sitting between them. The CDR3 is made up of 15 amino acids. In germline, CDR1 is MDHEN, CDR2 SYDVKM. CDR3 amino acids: CASRSWRQGNYEQYF. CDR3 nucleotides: TGTGCCAGCAGGAGCTGGCGGCAAGGTAACTACGAGCAGTACTTC.

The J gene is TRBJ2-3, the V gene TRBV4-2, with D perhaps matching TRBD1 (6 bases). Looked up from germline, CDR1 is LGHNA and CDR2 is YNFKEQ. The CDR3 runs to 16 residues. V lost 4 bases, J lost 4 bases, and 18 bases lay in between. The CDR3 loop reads CASSPARGWAPDTQYF. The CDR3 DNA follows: TGTGCCAGCAGCCCCGCCAGGGGTTGGGCCCCAGATACGCAGTATTTT.

In DNA form, the CDR3 reads TGCGCCAGCAGCTTTTCAGGGGGACTCAATGAGCAGTTCTTC. This translates into CASSFSGGLNEQFF. This rearrangement joins TRBV5-1 to TRBJ2-1, with D possibly matching TRBD1 (7 bases). Germline CDR1 is SGHRS and CDR2 is YFSETQ. The CDR3 contains 14 residues. V was cut by 2 bases and J by 6 bases, with 12 bases left in between.

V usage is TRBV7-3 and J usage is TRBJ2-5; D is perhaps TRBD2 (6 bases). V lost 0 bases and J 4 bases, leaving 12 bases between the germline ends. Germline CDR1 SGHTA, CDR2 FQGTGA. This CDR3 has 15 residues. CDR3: CASSLTLAAGETQYF. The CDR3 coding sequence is TGTGCCAGCAGCTTAACGTTAGCAGCGGGAGAGACCCAGTACTTC. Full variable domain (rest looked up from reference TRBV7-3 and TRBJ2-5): GAGVSQTPSNKVTEKGKYVELRCDPISGHTALYWYRQSLGQGPEFLIYFQGTGAADDSGLPNDRFFAVRPEGSVSTLKIQRTERGDSAVYLCASSLTLAAGETQYFGPGTRLLVL.

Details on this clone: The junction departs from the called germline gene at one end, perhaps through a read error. The CDR3 DNA follows: TGCAGTGCTAACCAGCGAGTCGAGCGGTACTTC. This encodes CSANQRVERYF. This chain uses TRBV20-1 with TRBJ2-7; unclear D gene. This CDR3 contains 11 residues. Germline V gives CDR1 DFQATT, CDR2 SNEGSKA (reference sequence).

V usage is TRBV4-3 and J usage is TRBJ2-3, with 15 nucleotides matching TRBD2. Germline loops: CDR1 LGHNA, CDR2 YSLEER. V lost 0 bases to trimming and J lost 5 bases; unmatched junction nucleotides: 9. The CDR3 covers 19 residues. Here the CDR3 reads CASSQDNPGLAGGQDTQYF. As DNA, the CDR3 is TGCGCCAGCAGCCAAGATAATCCGGGACTAGCGGGAGGCCAAGATACGCAGTATTTT.

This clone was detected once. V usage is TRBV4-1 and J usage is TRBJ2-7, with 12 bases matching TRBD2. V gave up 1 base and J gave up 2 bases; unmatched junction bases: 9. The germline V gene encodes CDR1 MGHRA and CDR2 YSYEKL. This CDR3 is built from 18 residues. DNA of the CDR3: TGCGCCAGCAGCCAAGGGGCACTAGCGGGAGGCCAACCCTACGAGCAGTACTTC. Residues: CASSQGALAGGQPYEQYF.

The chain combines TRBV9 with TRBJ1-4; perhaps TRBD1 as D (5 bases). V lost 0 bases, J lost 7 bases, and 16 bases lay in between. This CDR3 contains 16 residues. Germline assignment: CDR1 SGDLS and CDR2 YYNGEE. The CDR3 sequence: CASSVEGAAGTEKLFF. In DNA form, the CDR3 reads TGTGCCAGCAGCGTAGAAGGGGCGGCAGGAACTGAAAAACTGTTTTTT.

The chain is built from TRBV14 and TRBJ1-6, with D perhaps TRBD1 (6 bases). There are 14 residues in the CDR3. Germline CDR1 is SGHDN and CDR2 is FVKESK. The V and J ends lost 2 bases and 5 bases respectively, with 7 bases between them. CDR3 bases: TGTGCCAGCAGCCAACAGGGGAATAATTCACCCCTCCACTTT. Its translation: CASSQQGNNSPLHF.

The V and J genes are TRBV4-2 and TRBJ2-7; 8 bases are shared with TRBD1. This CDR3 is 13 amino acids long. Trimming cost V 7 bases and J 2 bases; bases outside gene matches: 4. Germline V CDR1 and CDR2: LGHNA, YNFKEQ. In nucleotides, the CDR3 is TGTGCCAGCACCGGGACAGGTACCTACGAGCAGTACTTC. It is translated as CASTGTGTYEQYF.

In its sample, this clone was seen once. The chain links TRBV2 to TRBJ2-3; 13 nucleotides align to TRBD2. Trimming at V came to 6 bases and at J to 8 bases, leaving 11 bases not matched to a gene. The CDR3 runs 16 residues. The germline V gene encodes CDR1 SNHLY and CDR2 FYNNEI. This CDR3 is CASRLGLAGVSATQYF. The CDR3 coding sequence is TGTGCCAGCAGACTCGGACTAGCGGGAGTTTCGGCTACGCAGTATTTT.

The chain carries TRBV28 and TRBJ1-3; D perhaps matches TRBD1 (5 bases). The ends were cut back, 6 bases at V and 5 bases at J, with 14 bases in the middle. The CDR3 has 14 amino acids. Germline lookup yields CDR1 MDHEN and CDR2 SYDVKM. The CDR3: CASSPGGERNTIYF. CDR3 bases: TGTGCCAGCAGCCCCGGAGGGGAAAGAAACACCATATATTTT.

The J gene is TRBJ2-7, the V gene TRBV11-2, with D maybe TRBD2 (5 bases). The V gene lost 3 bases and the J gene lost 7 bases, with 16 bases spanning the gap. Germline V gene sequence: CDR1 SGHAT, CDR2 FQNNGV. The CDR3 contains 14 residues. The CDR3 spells CASSLAGGDGEQYF. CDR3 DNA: TGTGCCAGCAGCTTGGCGGGTGGGGATGGGGAGCAGTACTTC.

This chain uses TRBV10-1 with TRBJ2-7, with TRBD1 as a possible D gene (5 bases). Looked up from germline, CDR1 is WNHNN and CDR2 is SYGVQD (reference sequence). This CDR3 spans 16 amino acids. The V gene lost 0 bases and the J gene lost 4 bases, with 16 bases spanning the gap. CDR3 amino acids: CASSESQKGLRYEQYF. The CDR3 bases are TGCGCCAGCAGTGAGTCTCAAAAGGGGCTCCGTTACGAGCAGTACTTC.

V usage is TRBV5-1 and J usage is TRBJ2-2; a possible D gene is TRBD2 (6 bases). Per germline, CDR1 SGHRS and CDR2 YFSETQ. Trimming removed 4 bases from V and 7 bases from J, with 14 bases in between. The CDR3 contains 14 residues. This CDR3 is CASSQTSLYGELFF. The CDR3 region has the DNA TGCGCCAGCAGCCAAACTAGCTTATACGGGGAGCTGTTTTTT.

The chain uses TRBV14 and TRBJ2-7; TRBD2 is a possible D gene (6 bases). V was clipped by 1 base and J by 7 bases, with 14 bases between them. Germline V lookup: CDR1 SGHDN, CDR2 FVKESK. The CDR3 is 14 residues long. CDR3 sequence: CASSQVYGGGEQYF. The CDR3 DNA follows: TGTGCCAGCAGCCAAGTATACGGGGGTGGGGAGCAGTACTTC.